Sequencing of this T cell receptor beta chain was carried out in a study of shared clonotypes between healthy human individuals. About the study: Participating donors consisted of two women and a few men aged 18 to 49.

Overall study findings and caveats: In this cohort, only blood was sampled, and tissue repertoires likely differ.

The CDR3 has 16 amino acids. V shed 1 base and J 3 bases; nucleotides not matched to a gene: 6. Germline CDR1 reads GTSNPN; CDR2 reads SVGIG (reference sequence). Details on this clone: Its specificity is unknown.

Naive CD8 populations comprised CD45RO-negative cells positively selected for CCR7, excluding terminally differentiated effector memory CD45RA+ cells. Roughly 200 ng DNA, around 30,000 T cell genomes, went into each sorted-subset replicate PCR. Produced via immunoSEQ multiplex PCR; TCRdb's table is partial and in-frame only. The sample consists of a few million clones, just under 95% of them appearing once. The TCR sequence derives from a man younger than 35 in good health. Some clones in this sample may be carry-over from other donors' samples. Sequencing used naive CD8+ T cells from PBMCs. This rearrangement joins TRBV30 to TRBJ2-2, with TRBD2 matching over 9 bases. The CDR3 nucleotides are TGTGCCTGGAGTGCCGACCCTAGCGGGGACACCGGGGAGCTGTTTTTT. Translating gives CAWSADPSGDTGELFF. The whole variable domain, remainder taken from reference TRBV30 and TRBJ2-2, is SQTIHQWPATLVQPVGSPLSLECTVEGTSNPNLYWYRQAAGRGLQLLFYSVGIGQISSEVPQNLSASRPQDRQFILSSKKLLLSDSGFYLCAWSADPSGDTGELFFGEGSRLTVL.